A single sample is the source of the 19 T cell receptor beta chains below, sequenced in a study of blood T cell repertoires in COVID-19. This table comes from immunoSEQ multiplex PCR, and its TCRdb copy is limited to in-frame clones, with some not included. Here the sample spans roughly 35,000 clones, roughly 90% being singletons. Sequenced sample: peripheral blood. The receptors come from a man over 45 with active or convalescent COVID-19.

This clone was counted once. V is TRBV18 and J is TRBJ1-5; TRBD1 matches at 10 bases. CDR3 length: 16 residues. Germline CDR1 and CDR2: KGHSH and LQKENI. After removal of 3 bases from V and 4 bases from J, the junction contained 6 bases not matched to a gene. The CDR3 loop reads CASSPGQGTVNQPQHF. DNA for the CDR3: TGTGCCAGCTCACCGGGACAGGGGACAGTGAATCAGCCCCAGCATTTT.

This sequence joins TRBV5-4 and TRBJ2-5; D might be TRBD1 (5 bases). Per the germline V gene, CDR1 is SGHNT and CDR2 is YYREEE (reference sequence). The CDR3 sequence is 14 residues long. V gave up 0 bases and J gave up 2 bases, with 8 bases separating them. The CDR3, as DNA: TGTGCCAGCAGCTTGGGCAGGACACAAGAGACCCAGTACTTC. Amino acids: CASSLGRTQETQYF.

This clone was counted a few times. This chain's CDR3 is CASSVDGGASYEQYF. Here the CDR3 DNA reads TGTGCCAGCAGCGTAGACGGGGGAGCCTCCTACGAGCAGTACTTC. The rearrangement joins TRBV9 to TRBJ2-7; perhaps TRBD2 as D (6 bases). Between the trimmed V and J ends, which lost 0 bases and 0 bases, there was a span of 10 bases. This CDR3 comprises 15 residues. Germline V lookup: CDR1 SGDLS, CDR2 YYNGEE.

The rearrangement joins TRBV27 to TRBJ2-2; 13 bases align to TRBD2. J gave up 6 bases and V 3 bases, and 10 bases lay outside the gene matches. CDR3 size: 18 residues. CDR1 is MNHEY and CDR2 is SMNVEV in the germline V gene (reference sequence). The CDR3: CASSLTTGTSGISGELFF. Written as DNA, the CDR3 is TGTGCCAGCAGTTTGACCACCGGGACTAGCGGGATATCCGGGGAGCTGTTTTTT.

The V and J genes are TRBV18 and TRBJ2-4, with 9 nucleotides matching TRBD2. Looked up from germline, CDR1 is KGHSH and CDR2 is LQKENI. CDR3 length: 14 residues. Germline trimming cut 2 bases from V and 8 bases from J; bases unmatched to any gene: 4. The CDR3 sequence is CASSPISGRDIQYF. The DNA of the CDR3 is TGTGCCAGCTCACCAATTAGCGGGAGAGACATTCAGTACTTC.

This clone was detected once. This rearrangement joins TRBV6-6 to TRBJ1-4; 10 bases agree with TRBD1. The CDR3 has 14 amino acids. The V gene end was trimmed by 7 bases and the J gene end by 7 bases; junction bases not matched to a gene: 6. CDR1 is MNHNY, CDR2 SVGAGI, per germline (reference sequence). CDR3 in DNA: TGTGCCAGCAACCGACAGGGGGCGCGTGAAAAACTGTTTTTT. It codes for CASNRQGAREKLFF.

CDR3 loop: CASSLLVRGGDEKLFF. CDR3 nucleotides: TGTGCCAGCAGTTTATTGGTACGGGGAGGGGATGAAAAACTGTTTTTT. This rearrangement joins TRBV28 to TRBJ1-4; D is possibly TRBD1 (5 bases). V lost 1 base to trimming and J lost 6 bases, with 15 bases between them. The germline CDR1 and CDR2 sequences are MDHEN and SYDVKM. The CDR3 has 16 amino acids.

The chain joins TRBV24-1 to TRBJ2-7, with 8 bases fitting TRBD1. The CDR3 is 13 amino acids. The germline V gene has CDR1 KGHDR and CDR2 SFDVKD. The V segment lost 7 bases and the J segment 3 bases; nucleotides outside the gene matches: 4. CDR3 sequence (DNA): TGTGCCACCAGCGCAGGGGGCAACTACGAGCAGTACTTC. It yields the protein CATSAGGNYEQYF.

The CDR3 is CASSLSGDDSPLHF. DNA of the CDR3: TGTGCCAGCAGCTTATCAGGGGATGATTCACCCCTCCACTTT. The J gene is TRBJ1-6, the V gene TRBV5-5; a possible D gene is TRBD1 (6 bases). V was cut by 2 bases and J by 8 bases, with 11 bases left in between. There are 14 residues in the CDR3. Per the germline V gene, CDR1 is SGHKS and CDR2 is YYEKEE (reference sequence).

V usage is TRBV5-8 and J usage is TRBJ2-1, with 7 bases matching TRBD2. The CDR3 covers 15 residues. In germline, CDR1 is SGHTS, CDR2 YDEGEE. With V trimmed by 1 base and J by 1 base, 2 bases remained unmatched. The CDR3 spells CASSLRGGSYNEQFF. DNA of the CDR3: TGTGCCAGCAGCTTGAGGGGAGGGTCCTACAATGAGCAGTTCTTC.

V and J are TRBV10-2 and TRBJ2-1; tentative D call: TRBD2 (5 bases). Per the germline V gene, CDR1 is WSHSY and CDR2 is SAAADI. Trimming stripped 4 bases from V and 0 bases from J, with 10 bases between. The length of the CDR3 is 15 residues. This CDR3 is CASSGASPSYNEQFF. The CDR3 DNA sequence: TGCGCCAGCAGTGGGGCTAGCCCCTCCTACAATGAGCAGTTCTTC.

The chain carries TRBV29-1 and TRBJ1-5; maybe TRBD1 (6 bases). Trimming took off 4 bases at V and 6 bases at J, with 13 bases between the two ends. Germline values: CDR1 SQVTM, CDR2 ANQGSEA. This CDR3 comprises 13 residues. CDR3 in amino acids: CSVGHRVGQPQHF. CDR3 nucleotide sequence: TGCAGCGTTGGGCACAGGGTGGGTCAGCCCCAGCATTTT.

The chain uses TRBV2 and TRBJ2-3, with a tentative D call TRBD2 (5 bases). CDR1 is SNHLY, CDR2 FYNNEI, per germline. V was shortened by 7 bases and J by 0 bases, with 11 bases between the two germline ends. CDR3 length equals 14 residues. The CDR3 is CASTTRGSTDTQYF. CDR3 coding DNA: TGTGCCAGCACCACTCGGGGTAGCACAGATACGCAGTATTTT.

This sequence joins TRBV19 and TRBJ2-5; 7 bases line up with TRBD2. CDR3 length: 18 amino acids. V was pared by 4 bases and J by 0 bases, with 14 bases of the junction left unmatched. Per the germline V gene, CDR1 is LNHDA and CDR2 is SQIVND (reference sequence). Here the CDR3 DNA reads TGTGCCAGTAGTACCGGGGCGGGAGTCATGGGGTACCAAGAGACCCAGTACTTC. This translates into CASSTGAGVMGYQETQYF.

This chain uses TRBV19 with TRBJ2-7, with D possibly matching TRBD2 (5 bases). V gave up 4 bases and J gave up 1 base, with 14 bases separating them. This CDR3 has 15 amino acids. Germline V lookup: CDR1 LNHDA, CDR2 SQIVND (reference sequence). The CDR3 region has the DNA TGTGCCAGTAGTAAAGAGGGCCTCGAATCCTACGAGCAGTACTTC. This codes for CASSKEGLESYEQYF. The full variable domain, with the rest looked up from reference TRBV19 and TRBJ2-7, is DGGITQSPKYLFRKEGQNVTLSCEQNLNHDAMYWYRQDPGQGLRLIYYSQIVNDFQKGDIAEGYSVSREKKESFPLTVTSAQKNPTAFYLCASSKEGLESYEQYFGPGTRLTVT.

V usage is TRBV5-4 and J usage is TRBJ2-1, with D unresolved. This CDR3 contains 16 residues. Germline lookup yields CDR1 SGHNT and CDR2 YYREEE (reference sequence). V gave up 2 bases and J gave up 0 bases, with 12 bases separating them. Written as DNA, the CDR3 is TGTGCCAGCAGCTTTCTCGGCGGTGACTCCTACAATGAGCAGTTCTTC. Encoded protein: CASSFLGGDSYNEQFF. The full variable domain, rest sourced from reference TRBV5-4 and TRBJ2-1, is ETGVTQSPTHLIKTRGQQVTLRCSSQSGHNTVSWYQQALGQGPQFIFQYYREEENGRGNFPPRFSGLQFPNYSSELNVNALELDDSALYLCASSFLGGDSYNEQFFGPGTRLTVL.

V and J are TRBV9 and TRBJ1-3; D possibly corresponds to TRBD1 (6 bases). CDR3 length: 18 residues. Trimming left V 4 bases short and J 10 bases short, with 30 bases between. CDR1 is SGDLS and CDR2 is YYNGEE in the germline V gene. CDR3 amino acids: CASSTSTTGRPLPGTIYF. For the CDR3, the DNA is TGTGCCAGCAGCACTAGTACGACAGGCAGACCTCTCCCCGGGACCATATATTTT.

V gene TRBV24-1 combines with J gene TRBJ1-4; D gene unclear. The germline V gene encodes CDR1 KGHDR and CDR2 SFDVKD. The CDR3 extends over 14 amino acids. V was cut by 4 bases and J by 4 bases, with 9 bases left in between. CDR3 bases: TGTGCCACCAGTGAACCCGGGGATAATGAAAAACTGTTTTTT. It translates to CATSEPGDNEKLFF.

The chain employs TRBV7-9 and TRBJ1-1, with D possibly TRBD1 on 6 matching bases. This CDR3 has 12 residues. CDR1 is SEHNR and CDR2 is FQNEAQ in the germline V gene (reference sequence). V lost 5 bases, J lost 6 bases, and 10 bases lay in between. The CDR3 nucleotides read TGTGCCAGCAGCGAAACAGGGCCTGAAGCTTTCTTT. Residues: CASSETGPEAFF.